This T cell receptor beta chain was sequenced during a study of CD8 T cells in Susac syndrome (dated by TCRdb to about 2019). For context, the study as a whole: Of the Susac syndrome patients who were sequenced, over five had clinically active disease and roughly 8 were in clinical remission. At the time of blood withdrawal, Susac syndrome patients were either therapy-naive, taking corticosteroids (with some also receiving IVIg), or on IVIg alone. Repertoire sequencing was used to test whether CD8+ T cell activation and differentiation in Susac syndrome was antigen driven.

As regards this clonotype: Its antigen is still unknown. No quality values exist for individual bases; no much larger clone is one base distant.

Peripheral blood CD8+ and CD4+ T cells from healthy donors, Susac syndrome patients and multiple sclerosis patients were profiled by high-throughput TCR beta sequencing. Susac syndrome patients met recently defined diagnostic criteria for definite or probable disease. Bulk CD8+ and CD4+ T cells were purified by magnetic negative isolation, whereas CD8+ TEMRA cells were enriched by FACS. Blood was drawn into EDTA tubes, processed within 24 hours, and PBMCs were isolated by density gradient centrifugation. PBMCs intended for TCR sequencing were frozen in liquid nitrogen and were later thawed in a 37 degrees C water bath. A purity of at least 90% was achieved for sorted or isolated CD4+, CD8+ and CD8+ TEMRA cells. Reading the germline V gene gives CDR1 SQVTM and CDR2 ANQGSEA. Inclusive of the bounding cysteine and phenylalanine, the CDR3 is 14 residues long. Just the 42-base CDR3 DNA is kept, in frame starting at base 1. Deletion took 3 bases off V and 2 bases off J, with a span of 8 bases between the germline ends.

RNA was extracted using the RNeasy kit, and about 0.45 to 1 ug of the RNA was reverse transcribed with random hexamers. The immunoSEQ multiplex PCR assay, which covers 54 Vbeta and 13 Jbeta segments, was used to amplify TCR beta CDR3 regions. PCR amplification bias was corrected by using a synthetic template baseline for primer optimization and computational correction. The authors' pipeline ran thus. Reads were annotated to V, D and J genes per IMGT and analyzed with immunoSEQ Analyzer, keeping only productive sequences. Clonality was calculated as one minus the Shannon entropy normalized by log2 of the number of productive unique sequences. Public and private clones were assessed among the 100 most prevalent clones of each patient and control. A clone was defined as Susac-specific if it was absent from the healthy and MS cohorts, from some 980 published viral clones and from other ImmuneACCESS disease sequences. TCRdb reworked the public reads: Q25 trimming with fastp, MiXCR clone assembly, productive beta chains retained. Under each unique CDR3 protein, matching rows form one entry showing the most common genes and DNA. These V and J calls derive from TCRdb rather than the authors' analysis. This sample lists around 180,000 distinct CDR3 sequences; 90% to 95% were detected once. The ten largest make up 0.12% of the sample.

Results the study describes overall, beyond this receptor: The TCR sequencing and HLA analysis was acknowledged to have included a relatively small number of individuals. In the CD4+ T cell repertoire of Susac syndrome patients, clonal expansion was not detected.

The sample consisted of CD4+ T cells from PBMCs. This TCR derives from a human donor with Susac syndrome. The chain was built from TRBV29-1 and TRBJ2-6; TRBD2 could be the D gene, as 5 bases match. The CDR3 amino acid sequence is: CSVDYGAGANVLTF. The bases read TGCAGCGTTGACTACGGGGCTGGGGCCAACGTCCTGACTTTC.